Here is one TCR beta chain with its context. Its target is not known. These data are taken from a study of T cell clonotyping in hematopoietic cell transplantation. Overall study findings and caveats: At the given depth, recipient repertoires were over 95% de novo clonotypes.

Libraries were prepared by immunoSEQ multiplex PCR; TCRdb keeps only in-frame clonotypes and omits some of them. The top ten clones hold roughly 10% of a sample with 29,000 or so clones, approximately 90% of them seen once. CDR3 length: 17 residues. With 5 bases clipped from V and 4 bases from J, the junction kept 11 bases outside the gene matches. The germline V gene encodes CDR1 LNHDA and CDR2 SQIVND (reference sequence). This TCR derives from a female patient between 50 and 60 years old who had an allogeneic stem cell transplant from a related donor, so the T cells may come from the graft donor. Some clones in this sample may be carry-over from other donors' samples. This sample comprised PBMCs, obtained 100 days after allogeneic stem cell transplant. V usage is TRBV19 and J usage is TRBJ2-1, with 10 bases fitting TRBD2. DNA for the CDR3: TGTGCCAGTAGTCTCGTAGCGGGGGGCCTTTTATACAATGAGCAGTTCTTC. Protein product: CASSLVAGGLLYNEQFF.